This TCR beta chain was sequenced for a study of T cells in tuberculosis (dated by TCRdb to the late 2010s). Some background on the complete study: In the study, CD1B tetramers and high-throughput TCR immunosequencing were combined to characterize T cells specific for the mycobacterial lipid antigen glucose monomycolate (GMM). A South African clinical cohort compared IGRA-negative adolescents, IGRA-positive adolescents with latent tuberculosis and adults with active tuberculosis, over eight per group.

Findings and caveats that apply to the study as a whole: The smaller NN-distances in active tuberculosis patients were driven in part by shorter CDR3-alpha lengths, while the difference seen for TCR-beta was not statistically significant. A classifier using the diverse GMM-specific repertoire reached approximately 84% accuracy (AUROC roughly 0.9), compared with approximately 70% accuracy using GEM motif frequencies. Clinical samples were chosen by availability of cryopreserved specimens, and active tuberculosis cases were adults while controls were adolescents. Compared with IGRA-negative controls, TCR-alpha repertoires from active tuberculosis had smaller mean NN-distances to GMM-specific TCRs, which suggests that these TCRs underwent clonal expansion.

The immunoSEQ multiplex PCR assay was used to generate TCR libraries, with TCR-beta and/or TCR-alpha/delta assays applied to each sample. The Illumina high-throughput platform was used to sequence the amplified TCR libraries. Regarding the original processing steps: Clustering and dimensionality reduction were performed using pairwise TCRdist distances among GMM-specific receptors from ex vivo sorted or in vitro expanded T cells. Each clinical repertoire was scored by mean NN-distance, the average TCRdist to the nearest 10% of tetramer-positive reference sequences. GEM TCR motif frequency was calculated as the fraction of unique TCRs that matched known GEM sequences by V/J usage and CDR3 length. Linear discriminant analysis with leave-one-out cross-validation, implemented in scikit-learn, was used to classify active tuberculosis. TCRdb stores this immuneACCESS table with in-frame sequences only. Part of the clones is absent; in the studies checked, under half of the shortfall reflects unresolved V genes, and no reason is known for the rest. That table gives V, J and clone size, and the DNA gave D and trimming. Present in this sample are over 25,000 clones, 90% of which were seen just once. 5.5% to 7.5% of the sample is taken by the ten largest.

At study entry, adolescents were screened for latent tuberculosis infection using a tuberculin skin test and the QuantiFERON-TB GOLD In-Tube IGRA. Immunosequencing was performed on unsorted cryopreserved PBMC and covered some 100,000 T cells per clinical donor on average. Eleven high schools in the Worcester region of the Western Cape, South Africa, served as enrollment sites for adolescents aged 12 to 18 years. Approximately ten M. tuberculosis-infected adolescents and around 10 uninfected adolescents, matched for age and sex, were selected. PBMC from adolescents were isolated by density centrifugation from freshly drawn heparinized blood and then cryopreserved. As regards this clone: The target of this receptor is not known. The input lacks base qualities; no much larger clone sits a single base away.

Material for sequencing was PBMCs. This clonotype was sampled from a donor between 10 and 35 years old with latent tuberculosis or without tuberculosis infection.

The bases read TGTGCCAGCAGTGACTCAGCGGGGGGCCTTACCGGGGAGCTGTTTTTT. Its protein reads: CASSDSAGGLTGELFF. The sequence links TRBV6-4 to TRBJ2-2; 9 central nucleotides agree with TRBD2. The germline V gene provides CDR1 MRHNA and CDR2 SNTAGT. Germline trimming amounts to 0 bases on V and 5 bases on J, with 4 as the count of junction bases outside the gene matches. Spanning cysteine to phenylalanine, the CDR3 consists of 16 amino acids. Just the 48-base CDR3 DNA is kept, in frame starting at base 1.